Below are 23 T cell receptor beta chains sequenced from a single sample in a study of radiation and T cells in renal cell carcinoma. Time point described: baseline pretreatment blood. Described treatment: 15 Gy SBRT to primary tumor, nephrectomy 4 weeks later. The data were produced by immunoSEQ multiplex PCR, yet TCRdb's version contains in-frame clones alone and is incomplete. The sample has about 150,000 clones, over 75% seen once. The source material was blood, sampled from a patient whose treatment included radiotherapy and nephrectomy. Receptor source: a woman aged 50 to 60 with renal cell carcinoma.

The gene calls are TRBV18 and TRBJ1-6; D gene ambiguous. CDR3 length equals 13 residues. Trimming stripped 2 bases from V and 13 bases from J, with 12 bases between. The germline gives CDR1 KGHSH, CDR2 LQKENI. In nucleotides, the CDR3 is TGTGCCAGCTCACCAGCCACCCCAATCCCCCTCCACTTT. Translation: CASSPATPIPLHF.

This clone has only one observation. The CDR3 is CASTTTALASTDTQYF. CDR3 nucleotide sequence: TGTGCCAGCACAACTACCGCACTAGCGAGCACAGATACGCAGTATTTT. V gene TRBV7-9 combines with J gene TRBJ2-3, with 7 positions matching TRBD2. Trimming removed 7 bases from V and 0 bases from J; junction bases left unmatched: 10. This CDR3 is 16 amino acids long. Germline CDR1 SEHNR, CDR2 FQNEAQ (reference sequence).

This rearrangement joins TRBV30 to TRBJ2-5; TRBD1 is a possible D gene (5 bases). The J call may be incorrect, as the DNA end agrees better with TRBJ2-7. Germline loops: CDR1 GTSNPN, CDR2 SVGIG (reference sequence). CDR3 length: 15 residues. The chain's CDR3 is CAWTNRQYPSYEQYF. CDR3 DNA: TGTGCCTGGACGAATCGACAGTACCCCTCCTACGAGCAGTACTTC.

The rearrangement uses TRBV7-2 and TRBJ2-5; D possibly corresponds to TRBD1 (6 bases). The CDR3 has 13 residues. The germline V and J ends were trimmed by 5 bases and 4 bases, with 11 bases remaining between them. Per germline, CDR1 SGHTA and CDR2 FQGNSA. The CDR3 is CASSRGQIETQYF. Written as DNA, the CDR3 is TGTGCCAGCAGCCGCGGACAGATAGAGACCCAGTACTTC.

CDR3 region: CAIKTGASYEQYF. For the CDR3, the DNA is TGTGCCATCAAGACAGGGGCGTCCTACGAGCAGTACTTC. This chain uses TRBV10-3 with TRBJ2-7; 8 bases align to TRBD1. The J segment lost 1 base and the V segment lost 7 bases, leaving 3 bases of the junction unmatched. CDR3 length: 13 residues. The germline V gene has CDR1 ENHRY and CDR2 SYGVKD.

This rearrangement joins TRBV5-6 to TRBJ1-2; D is perhaps TRBD1 (5 bases). V lost 0 bases to trimming and J lost 7 bases, with 13 bases between them. CDR3 length: 14 amino acids. Germline lookup yields CDR1 SGHDT and CDR2 YYEEEE. Here the CDR3 reads CASSLEVAGGGYTF. The CDR3 region has the DNA TGTGCCAGCAGCTTGGAAGTGGCTGGGGGTGGCTACACCTTC.

This clone was recorded many times. The rearrangement links TRBV6-6 to TRBJ1-1; D ambiguous. The CDR3 extends over 15 amino acids. Trimming shortened V by 7 bases and J by 3 bases, and 18 bases separated the two germline ends. The germline CDR1 and CDR2 sequences are MNHNY and SVGAGI (reference sequence). This chain's CDR3 is CASKDHRETYTEAFF. The CDR3, as DNA: TGTGCCAGCAAAGACCACCGAGAGACCTACACTGAAGCTTTCTTT.

This clone was seen only once. The V gene is TRBV2, the J gene TRBJ2-3; no definite D call. CDR1 SNHLY and CDR2 FYNNEI come from the germline V gene. This CDR3 has 18 residues. The V and J ends lost 5 bases and 2 bases respectively, with 23 bases between them. The CDR3 sequence: CASSPLGLAVGFTDTQYF. In nucleotides, the CDR3 is TGTGCCAGCAGTCCATTGGGGTTGGCGGTAGGTTTCACAGATACGCAGTATTTT.

This chain joins TRBV7-9 and TRBJ2-3, with 9 positions matching TRBD2. V lost 4 bases and J lost 1; bases outside the gene matches: 6. Germline V gene data show CDR1 as SEHNR and CDR2 as FQNEAQ (reference sequence). The CDR3 sequence is 16 residues long. CDR3 DNA: TGTGCCAGCAGCTCAGGGGCGGGGGGGCGCACAGATACGCAGTATTTT. It is translated as CASSSGAGGRTDTQYF.

The CDR3 sequence is CASSPRGTDSYEQYF. The CDR3 DNA is TGTGCCAGCAGCCCTAGGGGGACAGACTCCTACGAGCAGTACTTC. The chain employs TRBV5-6 and TRBJ2-7; 7 nucleotides match TRBD1. V shed 4 bases and J 0 bases; nucleotides not matched to a gene: 7. CDR1 is SGHDT, CDR2 YYEEEE, per germline. The CDR3 totals 15 residues.

The J gene is TRBJ2-7, the V gene TRBV5-5, with 7 bases lining up with TRBD1. The V segment lost 2 bases and the J segment 6 bases; nucleotides outside the gene matches: 11. CDR1 is SGHKS and CDR2 is YYEKEE in the germline V gene (reference sequence). The CDR3 is 15 amino acids. The CDR3 region has the DNA TGTGCCAGCAGCTTACGGGACAGCGAGACGGTCGAGCAGTACTTC. Its protein is CASSLRDSETVEQYF. The entire variable domain, with the rest obtained from reference TRBV5-5 and TRBJ2-7, is as follows: DAGVTQSPTHLIKTRGQQVTLRCSPISGHKSVSWYQQVLGQGPQFIFQYYEKEERGRGNFPDRFSARQFPNYSSELNVNALLLGDSALYLCASSLRDSETVEQYFGPGTRLTVT.

This clone appeared a single time. The rearrangement joins TRBV14 to TRBJ2-7; 8 positions match TRBD2. The CDR3 spans 15 residues. Trimming removed 3 bases from V and 1 base from J; junction bases left unmatched: 5. The germline CDR1 and CDR2 sequences are SGHDN and FVKESK. The CDR3 region is CASSQLSGDSYEQYF. CDR3 in DNA: TGTGCCAGCAGCCAGCTTAGCGGGGATTCCTACGAGCAGTACTTC.

This chain links TRBV5-6 with TRBJ2-1, with a weak D call TRBD2 (6 bases). Deletions cut 3 bases from V and 3 bases from J, with 13 bases between. The length of the CDR3 is 15 residues. The germline V gene encodes CDR1 SGHDT and CDR2 YYEEEE. The CDR3 loop is CASSSGLDLYNEQFF. CDR3 coding DNA: TGTGCCAGCAGCTCGGGACTGGACCTCTACAATGAGCAGTTCTTC.

The genes are TRBV2 and TRBJ2-3; no firm D call. This CDR3 region has 15 residues. V dropped 5 bases and J dropped 0 bases, with 12 bases sitting between them. The V gene's germline CDR1 is SNHLY and CDR2 FYNNEI. The CDR3 spells CASSPMITSTDTQYF. In nucleotides, the CDR3 is TGTGCCAGCAGTCCGATGATCACTAGCACAGATACGCAGTATTTT.

The chain couples TRBV7-2 to TRBJ2-2, with 9 bases that match TRBD2. CDR3 length equals 18 residues. Germline CDR1 SGHTA, CDR2 FQGNSA. Germline trimming cut 4 bases from V and 3 bases from J; bases unmatched to any gene: 12. The CDR3 sequence: CASSSPAGAGGDTGELFF. Written as DNA, the CDR3 is TGTGCCAGCAGCTCACCCGCAGGAGCGGGGGGTGACACCGGGGAGCTGTTTTTT.

The chain couples TRBV7-2 to TRBJ2-3, with 9 bases that match TRBD2. CDR3 length: 15 residues. CDR1 is SGHTA and CDR2 is FQGNSA in the germline V gene. V shed 5 bases and J 7 bases; nucleotides not matched to a gene: 10. The CDR3 region has the DNA TGTGCCAGCAGCCGACTCGGCGGGGGGGCTAATACGCAGTATTTT. It encodes CASSRLGGGANTQYF.

The chain couples TRBV5-8 to TRBJ1-3, with D unclear. The CDR3 length is 14 residues. CDR1 and CDR2 from the germline V gene are SGHTS and YDEGEE. Deletions cut 2 bases from V and 0 bases from J, with 6 bases between. CDR3 DNA: TGTGCCAGCAGCTTATACACCTCTGGAAACACCATATATTTT. It codes for CASSLYTSGNTIYF.

The genes are TRBV10-3 and TRBJ2-1; D not certain. The CDR3 runs to 12 residues. Germline assignment: CDR1 ENHRY and CDR2 SYGVKD. Trimming left V 4 bases short and J 5 bases short, with 6 bases between. The CDR3 here is CAISGRDNEQFF. As DNA, the CDR3 is TGTGCCATCAGTGGTAGGGACAATGAGCAGTTCTTC.

This clone has a single count. The CDR3 is CASSPGTRTDTQYF. In nucleotides, the CDR3 is TGTGCCAGCTCACCCGGGACTCGCACAGATACGCAGTATTTT. The rearrangement links TRBV18 to TRBJ2-3; possible D gene TRBD2, 6 bases. Trimming shortened V by 3 bases and J by 1 base, and 8 bases separated the two germline ends. The germline CDR1 and CDR2 sequences are KGHSH and LQKENI. The CDR3 has 14 amino acids.

The gene calls are TRBV7-9 and TRBJ2-2; 7 bases align to TRBD2. The V gene end was trimmed by 6 bases and the J gene end by 7 bases; junction bases not matched to a gene: 14. CDR1 and CDR2 from the germline V gene are SEHNR and FQNEAQ (reference sequence). This CDR3 has 16 amino acids. CDR3 amino acids: CASRRSRGGTNGELFF. The CDR3 DNA sequence: TGTGCCAGCAGAAGGAGTCGGGGAGGGACTAACGGGGAGCTGTTTTTT.

This chain links TRBV2 with TRBJ1-2, with D possibly being TRBD1 (5 bases). CDR1 and CDR2 (germline): SNHLY, FYNNEI. The CDR3 loop spans 13 amino acids. V shed 7 bases and J shed 8 bases, with 17 bases lying between them. In DNA form, the CDR3 reads TGTGCCAGCATGGGGCCTGTCCGCGGAGGCTACACCTTC. Translated: CASMGPVRGGYTF.

The gene calls are TRBV6-5 and TRBJ2-7; D gene unclear. The V end was cut by 6 bases, the J end by 2 bases, with 5 bases between. This CDR3 contains 11 residues. Germline V CDR1 and CDR2: MNHEY, SVGAGI. The CDR3 reads CASRTAYEQYF. CDR3 bases: TGTGCCAGCAGAACTGCCTACGAGCAGTACTTC.

Many counts were recorded for this clone. V gene TRBV30 combines with J gene TRBJ2-7; 11 bases map to TRBD1. The CDR3 runs to 13 residues. V lost 5 bases to trimming and J lost 1 base; unmatched junction nucleotides: 1. CDR1 is GTSNPN and CDR2 is SVGIG in the germline V gene (reference sequence). Here the CDR3 DNA reads TGTGCCTGGGGGACAGGGGGATCCTACGAGCAGTACTTC. It yields the protein CAWGTGGSYEQYF.